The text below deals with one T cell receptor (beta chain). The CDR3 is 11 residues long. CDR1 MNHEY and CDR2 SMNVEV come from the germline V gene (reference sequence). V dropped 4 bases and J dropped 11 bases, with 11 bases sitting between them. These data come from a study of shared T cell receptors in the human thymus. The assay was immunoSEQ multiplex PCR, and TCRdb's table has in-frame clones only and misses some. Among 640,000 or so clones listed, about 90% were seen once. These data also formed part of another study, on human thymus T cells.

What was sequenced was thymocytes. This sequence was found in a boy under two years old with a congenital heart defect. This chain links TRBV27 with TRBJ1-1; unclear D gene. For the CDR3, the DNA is TGTGCCAGCAGTTCCCGAGCCGGGGCTTTCTTT. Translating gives CASSSRAGAFF.